This is a list of T cell receptor beta chains from one sample in a study of CD8+CD57+ T cells in acquired aplastic anemia. TCRdb reprocessed the reads via MiXCR and lists one record per CDR3 protein. This table holds some 410,000 distinct CDR3 sequences, 65% to 80% found once. Source material: sorted CD4+, CD8+, or CD8+CD57+ T cells (not recorded which) from PBMCs. These receptors were collected from a human donor in good health, serving as a control. Both conserved end residues are part of each CDR3. The D gene is left open where the match is weak. Some rows have no size entry. The others give once, few or many, or a class for an expanded clone.

d_call: TRBD2
j_call: TRBJ2-3
clone_size: few
v_call: TRBV29-1
cdr3_nt: TGCAGCGCGTCGGGGCGCTTAGCGGGGACCACAGATACGCAGTATTTT
cdr3_aa: CSASGRLAGTTDTQYF

d_call: -
j_call: TRBJ1-3
clone_size: -
v_call: TRBV7-9
cdr3_nt: TGTGCCAGCAGCTTCCCCCCAGGGACTGGAGAAAACATATATTTT
cdr3_aa: CASSFPPGTGENIYF

d_call: -
j_call: TRBJ2-7
clone_size: many
v_call: TRBV7-6
cdr3_nt: TGTGCCAGCAGCTTAGACCAGTACGAGCAGTACTTC
cdr3_aa: CASSLDQYEQYF

d_call: TRBD1
j_call: TRBJ1-1
clone_size: -
v_call: TRBV2
cdr3_nt: TGTGCCAGCACATTACAACAGGGGTCTGAAGCTTTCTTT
cdr3_aa: CASTLQQGSEAFF

d_call: -
j_call: TRBJ2-5
clone_size: many
v_call: TRBV11-2
cdr3_nt: TGTGCCAGCAGCCGGGTGGGGGTTGGGGAGACCCAGTACTTC
cdr3_aa: CASSRVGVGETQYF

d_call: -
j_call: TRBJ1-5
clone_size: -
v_call: TRBV7-3
cdr3_nt: TGTGCCAGCAGCTTAGGTTGGGCAAGGCACCAGACTCACTTT
cdr3_aa: CASSLGWARHQTHF

d_call: -
j_call: TRBJ2-2
clone_size: -
v_call: TRBV9
cdr3_nt: TGTGCCAGCAGCGTAGTGGGGGCAAGCGGGGCTGATATGTTTTTT
cdr3_aa: CASSVVGASGADMFF

d_call: -
j_call: TRBJ2-3
clone_size: many
v_call: TRBV20-1
cdr3_nt: TGCAGTGCTAGATCGAGGGCAGGGGTTACAGATACGCAGTATTTT
cdr3_aa: CSARSRAGVTDTQYF

d_call: -
j_call: TRBJ1-2
clone_size: -
v_call: TRBV7-2
cdr3_nt: TGTGCCGGCAGCTCCCGCGGTTTAATGGGCGATAACTATGGCTACGCCTTC
cdr3_aa: CAGSSRGLMGDNYGYAF

d_call: -
j_call: TRBJ1-5
clone_size: -
v_call: TRBV7-4
cdr3_nt: TGTGCCAGCGGCGGTACCGGAACGTCGGACCACGAGCAGTTT
cdr3_aa: CASGGTGTSDHEQF

d_call: TRBD1
j_call: TRBJ1-6
clone_size: few
v_call: TRBV25-1
cdr3_nt: TGTGCCAGCAGTGAGTCGGGACAGGGGGTACATTCACCCCTCCACTTT
cdr3_aa: CASSESGQGVHSPLHF

d_call: -
j_call: TRBJ1-2
clone_size: -
v_call: TRBV5-1
cdr3_nt: TGCGCCAGCAGCTTGGCCGCACTAGCGGGTGGCTGCACCTTC
cdr3_aa: CASSLAALAGGCTF

d_call: -
j_call: TRBJ2-1
clone_size: -
v_call: TRBV9
cdr3_nt: TGTGCCAGCAGCGCACGGGGCCCGGGGAGACCCAGTAAGCAGTTCTTC
cdr3_aa: CASSARGPGRPSKQFF

d_call: TRBD1
j_call: TRBJ2-5
clone_size: -
v_call: TRBV4-2
cdr3_nt: TGTGCCAGCAGCCGGATTCCTCCGGGACAGGGGACCCAGTACTTC
cdr3_aa: CASSRIPPGQGTQYF

d_call: -
j_call: TRBJ2-2
clone_size: -
v_call: TRBV12-3/TRBV12-4
cdr3_nt: TGTGCCAGCAAGGGGGATATTAACACCGGGGACCTGTTTTTT
cdr3_aa: CASKGDINTGDLFF

d_call: -
j_call: TRBJ1-3
clone_size: -
v_call: TRBV9
cdr3_nt: TGTGCCAGCAGCTTGGGTGGCTCTGGAAACACCACATATTTT
cdr3_aa: CASSLGGSGNTTYF

d_call: -
j_call: TRBJ1-6
clone_size: -
v_call: TRBV2
cdr3_nt: TGTGCCAGCAGTGAGGGGGATGGGAACAGCCTCGGTTCACCCCTCCACTTT
cdr3_aa: CASSEGDGNSLGSPLHF

d_call: -
j_call: TRBJ2-7
clone_size: -
v_call: TRBV5-1
cdr3_nt: TGTGCCAGCAGCTCTGACCACGCGTCCTACGTGGAGCAGTACTTC
cdr3_aa: CASSSDHASYVEQYF

d_call: -
j_call: TRBJ2-7
clone_size: many
v_call: TRBV12-3/TRBV12-4
cdr3_nt: TGTGCCAGCAGTTTAGGCAGCTTACACACCTACGAGCAGTACTTC
cdr3_aa: CASSLGSLHTYEQYF

d_call: -
j_call: TRBJ2-1
clone_size: many
v_call: TRBV20-1
cdr3_nt: TGCAGTGCTACCCCCACAGAAAATGAGCAGTTCTTC
cdr3_aa: CSATPTENEQFF

d_call: -
j_call: TRBJ1-5
clone_size: -
v_call: TRBV9
cdr3_nt: TGTGCCAGCAGCGTAGCGGGGAAAGAGCAGCCTCGCCATTTT
cdr3_aa: CASSVAGKEQPRHF

d_call: -
j_call: TRBJ2-7
clone_size: -
v_call: TRBV2
cdr3_nt: TGTGCCAGCTTGTTCGTCGGCAAAGAGGCCCAGTACTTC
cdr3_aa: CASLFVGKEAQYF

d_call: -
j_call: TRBJ2-5
clone_size: -
v_call: TRBV7-2
cdr3_nt: TGTGCCAGCGGGACACGGGACTTCCAAGAGACCCAGTACTACTTC
cdr3_aa: CASGTRDFQETQYYF

d_call: -
j_call: TRBJ1-6
clone_size: -
v_call: TRBV9
cdr3_nt: TGTGCCAGCAGCGCCGAAACAAGGCCCCTCTACGTCCACTTT
cdr3_aa: CASSAETRPLYVHF

d_call: -
j_call: TRBJ2-2
clone_size: many
v_call: TRBV19
cdr3_nt: TGTGCCAGTAGTCCGCCAGGGTCTAACACCGGGGAGCTGTTTTTT
cdr3_aa: CASSPPGSNTGELFF

d_call: -
j_call: TRBJ1-4
clone_size: -
v_call: TRBV20-1
cdr3_nt: TGCAGTGCTAGAGCTCCGGCGGATGAAAAACTGTTTTTT
cdr3_aa: CSARAPADEKLFF

d_call: -
j_call: TRBJ1-1
clone_size: -
v_call: TRBV5-1
cdr3_nt: TGTGCCAGCAGCTGTGACAGTGCCAATGGAGCTTTCTTT
cdr3_aa: CASSCDSANGAFF

d_call: -
j_call: TRBJ1-5
clone_size: -
v_call: TRBV7-7
cdr3_nt: TGTGCTAGCAGCTTAGGCGGGGCAGGTACGCAGCATTTCCAGCATTTT
cdr3_aa: CASSLGGAGTQHFQHF

d_call: -
j_call: TRBJ2-2
clone_size: -
v_call: TRBV20-1
cdr3_nt: TGCAGTGCTAACGGTCGACCGGGGTCAGCCGGGGAGCTGTTTTTT
cdr3_aa: CSANGRPGSAGELFF

d_call: TRBD1
j_call: TRBJ1-2
clone_size: -
v_call: TRBV7-2
cdr3_nt: TGTGCCAGCAGCTACGAGACAGGGTCGGGTGGCTACACCTTC
cdr3_aa: CASSYETGSGGYTF

d_call: TRBD1
j_call: TRBJ1-2
clone_size: many
v_call: TRBV19
cdr3_nt: TGTGCCAGTAGCAATACCGGGACAGTGACATATGGCTACACCTTC
cdr3_aa: CASSNTGTVTYGYTF

d_call: TRBD1
j_call: TRBJ2-7
clone_size: once
v_call: TRBV7-2
cdr3_nt: TGTGCCAGCAGCCGCAGACAGGGCTTATGCGAGCAGTACGAGCAGTACTTC
cdr3_aa: CASSRRQGLCEQYEQYF

d_call: -
j_call: TRBJ2-7
clone_size: -
v_call: TRBV7-2
cdr3_nt: TGTGCCAGCAGCTTTCAGCCGGCGCTGGCGGCAGATACGTTC
cdr3_aa: CASSFQPALAADTF

d_call: -
j_call: TRBJ2-2
clone_size: -
v_call: TRBV9
cdr3_nt: TGTGCCAGCAGCCGACAAGGAGAAGGGACTGAAGCCGGGGAGCTGTTTTTT
cdr3_aa: CASSRQGEGTEAGELFF

d_call: TRBD2
j_call: TRBJ2-3
clone_size: -
v_call: TRBV30
cdr3_nt: TGTGCCTGGAGGGAGAGGGAGTGGGGGACTACCGATCTAAATCCGCAGTATTTT
cdr3_aa: CAWREREWGTTDLNPQYF

d_call: TRBD2
j_call: TRBJ2-1
clone_size: -
v_call: TRBV5-8
cdr3_nt: TGTGCCAGCAGCCTCGGCTATGCGGGGGGGCGTGAGCAGTTCTTC
cdr3_aa: CASSLGYAGGREQFF

d_call: -
j_call: TRBJ1-1
clone_size: -
v_call: TRBV5-6
cdr3_nt: TGTGCCAGCAGCTCGGCCCCCGACACTGAAGCTTTCTTT
cdr3_aa: CASSSAPDTEAFF

d_call: -
j_call: TRBJ1-3
clone_size: many
v_call: TRBV5-1
cdr3_nt: TGCGCCAGCAGCTTGGATCCCTCTGGAAACACCATATATTTT
cdr3_aa: CASSLDPSGNTIYF

d_call: -
j_call: TRBJ2-6
clone_size: -
v_call: TRBV13
cdr3_nt: TGTGCCAGCGATAGCGCGAGTTCTGGGGCCAACGTCCTGACTTTC
cdr3_aa: CASDSASSGANVLTF

d_call: -
j_call: TRBJ2-2
clone_size: -
v_call: TRBV10-3
cdr3_nt: TGTGCCATCAGTGGGAAAACAGGGAACACCGGGGAGCTGTTTTTT
cdr3_aa: CAISGKTGNTGELFF

d_call: TRBD1
j_call: TRBJ2-5
clone_size: once
v_call: TRBV12-3/TRBV12-4
cdr3_nt: TGTGCCAGCAGTCCGGGACAGGGGATCCAGTACTTC
cdr3_aa: CASSPGQGIQYF

d_call: -
j_call: TRBJ2-5
clone_size: many
v_call: TRBV10-3
cdr3_nt: TGTGCCGCCCGGGGGGCAGGGACACAAGAGACCCAGTACTTC
cdr3_aa: CAARGAGTQETQYF

d_call: -
j_call: TRBJ2-7
clone_size: -
v_call: TRBV7-8
cdr3_nt: TGTGCCAGCAGCTTGTATGGACGAAAAGAGCAGTACTTC
cdr3_aa: CASSLYGRKEQYF

d_call: -
j_call: TRBJ2-1
clone_size: -
v_call: TRBV10-1
cdr3_nt: TGCGCCAGCAGTCGGACAGCAGACAATGAGCAGTTCTTC
cdr3_aa: CASSRTADNEQFF

d_call: -
j_call: TRBJ2-2
clone_size: many
v_call: TRBV3-1
cdr3_nt: TGTGCCAGCAGCCAGTTCCACAACACCGGGGAGCTGTTTTTT
cdr3_aa: CASSQFHNTGELFF

d_call: -
j_call: TRBJ2-7
clone_size: -
v_call: TRBV7-7
cdr3_nt: TGTGCCAGCAGCGGAGCACAGGGAAAGAAGCATTCCTTC
cdr3_aa: CASSGAQGKKHSF

d_call: TRBD2
j_call: TRBJ2-7
clone_size: -
v_call: TRBV9
cdr3_nt: TGTGCCAGCAGCGTAGTAGCGGGGGCCTTCTACGAGCAGTACTTC
cdr3_aa: CASSVVAGAFYEQYF

d_call: TRBD2
j_call: TRBJ2-7
clone_size: -
v_call: TRBV2
cdr3_nt: TGTGCCAGCAGCTTTCGGGGGGGGCTCTCTGAGCAGTACTTC
cdr3_aa: CASSFRGGLSEQYF

d_call: -
j_call: TRBJ1-1
clone_size: many
v_call: TRBV5-8
cdr3_nt: TGTGCCAGCAGCTTGCAAAATAGGTACTCCGGGGTCACTGAAGCTTTCTTT
cdr3_aa: CASSLQNRYSGVTEAFF

d_call: -
j_call: TRBJ1-1
clone_size: -
v_call: TRBV24-1
cdr3_nt: -
cdr3_aa: CATSGREVGPGNTIFF

d_call: -
j_call: TRBJ2-3
clone_size: -
v_call: TRBV11-1
cdr3_nt: TGTGCTTTCAACAGGATACGCAGCTGTATTCGGTATTTT
cdr3_aa: CAFNRIRSCIRYF

d_call: TRBD1
j_call: TRBJ1-4
clone_size: -
v_call: TRBV5-1
cdr3_nt: TGCGCCAGCAGCCATCGGGACAGGGGGGAAAAGCTGTTTTTT
cdr3_aa: CASSHRDRGEKLFF

d_call: -
j_call: TRBJ2-1
clone_size: many
v_call: TRBV29-1
cdr3_nt: TGCAGCGTTTCAGGCTCCTACAATGAGCAGTTCTTC
cdr3_aa: CSVSGSYNEQFF

d_call: -
j_call: TRBJ2-7
clone_size: many
v_call: TRBV6-2/TRBV6-3
cdr3_nt: TGTGCCAGCAGTTACCGCGGTGACGACGAGCAGTACTTC
cdr3_aa: CASSYRGDDEQYF

d_call: -
j_call: TRBJ1-2
clone_size: once
v_call: TRBV19
cdr3_nt: TGTGCCAGTAGCTTAGCGGGCGGAACCTATGGCTACACCTTC
cdr3_aa: CASSLAGGTYGYTF

d_call: TRBD1
j_call: TRBJ1-6
clone_size: -
v_call: TRBV25-1
cdr3_nt: TGTGCCAGCAGTGACCGGACAGGGGGCCAGGATTCACCCCTCCACTTT
cdr3_aa: CASSDRTGGQDSPLHF

d_call: TRBD2
j_call: TRBJ2-7
clone_size: -
v_call: TRBV20-1
cdr3_nt: TGCAGTGCCACTGGGACTAGCGGGGCAGCGGGCGAGCAGTACTTC
cdr3_aa: CSATGTSGAAGEQYF

d_call: -
j_call: TRBJ2-7
clone_size: -
v_call: TRBV11-2
cdr3_nt: TGTGCCCGCAGCTTAGGTCGCTCCTACGAGCAGTACTTC
cdr3_aa: CARSLGRSYEQYF

d_call: TRBD1
j_call: TRBJ1-2
clone_size: -
v_call: TRBV7-2
cdr3_nt: TGTGCCAGCACTCGACAGGGGTACTACAATGAGCACTTC
cdr3_aa: CASTRQGYYNEHF